This T cell receptor beta chain was retrieved from a study of Graves' ophthalmopathy and Graves' hyperthyroidism. This CDR3 region has 14 residues. Germline V CDR1 and CDR2: MNHNS, SASEGT. V lost 7 bases to trimming and J lost 2 bases, with 15 bases between them. This clonotype was recorded many times. The antigen remains undetermined. Other autoimmune diseases, uncontrolled infections, pregnancy and lactation each led to patient exclusion. As the template, RNA transcripts were used to amplify TCR beta CDR3 regions. After a first-round RT-PCR with HTBI primers, a second-round multiplex PCR was run. One entry per CDR3 protein results from TCRdb running MiXCR on the multiplex PCR reads. This sample carries hundreds of thousands of distinct CDR3 sequences, around 21% of them seen once, and the ten largest clones take around 3.1%. Study observations and caveats: As the model predicted ophthalmopathy progression, it achieved a sensitivity of 70.59% and a specificity of about 72%. A roughly 80% specificity and about 90% sensitivity were achieved by a 13-signature model that separated ophthalmopathy from stable hyperthyroidism.

This clonotype was sampled from a young woman with stable Graves' hyperthyroidism. This sequence joins TRBV6-1 and TRBJ2-7; D call uncertain. Sequencing was done on a sample of peripheral blood. CDR3 loop: CASTPDAAAYEQYF. In DNA, the CDR3 is TGTGCCAGCACCCCGGACGCAGCCGCCTACGAGCAGTACTTC.